This T cell receptor beta chain came from a study of cytomegalovirus exposure and HLA in healthy donors. Study-wide points: In a later analysis, HLA-associated TCR beta chains were more clonally expanded than equally common others. Reportedly, TCR beta sequences accurately predicted HLA-A and HLA-B alleles in most subjects. Most TCR sequences showed up rarely, but some public TCRs showed up in many donors.

PCR was performed using 60 Vbeta and 13 Jbeta primers. Libraries were prepared by immunoSEQ multiplex PCR; TCRdb keeps only in-frame clonotypes and omits some of them. The data hold 100,000 to 150,000 clones, with approximately 80% observed a single time. As for this clone: What it binds is not known.

The CDR3 runs to 15 residues. CDR1 is LNHDA, CDR2 SQIVND, per germline (reference sequence). Trimming at V came to 3 bases and at J to 5 bases, leaving 7 bases not matched to a gene. This clonotype was obtained from a male donor in good health and CMV-seronegative. The V and J genes are TRBV19 and TRBJ2-1; 7 nucleotides match TRBD1. Source material: PBMCs. CDR3 nucleotide sequence: TGTGCCAGTAGTATTCCCGGGACAGATCACAATGAGCAGTTCTTC. As protein: CASSIPGTDHNEQFF.